The 20 T cell receptor beta chains below all came from one sample that was sequenced in a study of early T cells in non-severe SARS-CoV-2 infection. TCRdb re-called the 5' RACE reads with MiXCR, one entry per CDR3 protein. Of about 34,000 distinct CDR3 sequences listed, around 6% are singletons. Sequenced: whole blood. These receptors came from an adult who was a healthcare worker with PCR-confirmed SARS-CoV-2 infection or an uninfected control (not recorded which).

For this clonotype: A single base separates this from a much larger clone, so it may be a read error. This sequence joins TRBV6-6 and TRBJ1-1; D may be TRBD1 (6 bases). Germline V gene lookup returns CDR1 MNHNY and CDR2 SVGAGI (reference sequence). V shed 8 bases and J shed 4 bases, with 11 bases lying between them. The CDR3 has 12 amino acids. In nucleotides, the CDR3 is TGTGCCAGCGGTTCGGGGGCCACTGAAGCTTTCTTT. Protein product: CASGSGATEAFF.

Here the CDR3 DNA reads TGTGCCAGCAGTCCCAGGGACAGGGGTACGCAGTATTTT. Amino acids: CASSPRDRGTQYF. The chain joins TRBV28 to TRBJ2-3; 10 nucleotides align to TRBD1. CDR3 length: 13 residues. Germline V lookup: CDR1 MDHEN, CDR2 SYDVKM. Trimming at V came to 5 bases and at J to 8 bases, leaving 4 bases not matched to a gene.

The J gene is TRBJ2-6, the V gene TRBV19; D perhaps matches TRBD1 (5 bases). The CDR3 sequence is 17 residues long. Germline lookup yields CDR1 LNHDA and CDR2 SQIVND (reference sequence). The germline V and J ends were trimmed by 4 bases and 0 bases, with 13 bases remaining between them. In nucleotides, the CDR3 is TGTGCCAGTAGTAGGGCCAGGGATTACTCTGGGGCCAACGTCCTGACTTTC. It translates to CASSRARDYSGANVLTF.

In its sample, this clonotype was seen a few times. The chain links TRBV5-1 to TRBJ1-1, with 12 bases lining up with TRBD1. This CDR3 is built from 15 residues. V lost 4 bases, J lost 6 bases, and 7 bases stayed unmatched. Per germline, CDR1 SGHRS and CDR2 YFSETQ. For the CDR3, the DNA is TGCGCCAGCAGCGAAGGGACAGGGGGCTTCTCTGAAGCTTTCTTT. This codes for CASSEGTGGFSEAFF.

Comment on this clonotype: Just one base apart from a much larger clone, this may be a read error. The J gene is TRBJ1-4, the V gene TRBV5-4; possible D gene TRBD1, 6 bases. The germline V gene has CDR1 SGHNT and CDR2 YYREEE (reference sequence). This CDR3 has 13 amino acids. The CDR3 loop is CASSRTENENLFF. As DNA, the CDR3 is TGTGCCAGCAGCCGGACAGAAAATGAAAACCTGTTTTTT.

This clonotype was picked up many times. V is TRBV29-1 and J is TRBJ1-2; 11 bases match TRBD1. The CDR3 has 15 residues. Germline loops: CDR1 SQVTM, CDR2 ANQGSEA. The V segment lost 6 bases and the J segment 0 bases; nucleotides outside the gene matches: 6. The CDR3 region has the DNA TGCAGCGTGGAGGGACAGGGGGGTGCTAACTATGGCTACACCTTC. The encoded protein is CSVEGQGGANYGYTF.

This clonotype was observed a handful of times. This chain connects TRBV5-1 to TRBJ2-1; unclear D gene. CDR1 and CDR2 (germline): SGHRS, YFSETQ. V gave up 4 bases and J gave up 5 bases, with 7 bases separating them. The CDR3 loop spans 12 amino acids. CDR3 residues: CASSLDNNEQFF. CDR3 sequence (DNA): TGCGCCAGCAGCCTGGATAACAATGAGCAGTTCTTC.

This clonotype was recorded at least ten times. The chain couples TRBV7-2 to TRBJ2-1; TRBD1 aligns across 9 bases. Trimming took 5 bases from V and 1 from J; bases not matched to a gene: 3. The CDR3 is 15 residues long. Germline V gene sequence: CDR1 SGHTA, CDR2 FQGNSA. This CDR3 is CASSADRGSYNEQFF. In DNA, the CDR3 is TGTGCCAGCAGCGCGGACAGGGGTTCCTACAATGAGCAGTTCTTC.

The sample holds a few counts of this clonotype. The chain uses TRBV29-1 and TRBJ2-1; D might be TRBD1 (6 bases). V dropped 5 bases and J dropped 10 bases, with 15 bases sitting between them. Germline loops: CDR1 SQVTM, CDR2 ANQGSEA. The CDR3 has 12 residues. DNA for the CDR3: TGCAGCGTTATACCAGATCAGGGGGAGCAGTTCTTC. This encodes CSVIPDQGEQFF.

This clonotype came up a few times. V gene TRBV7-8 combines with J gene TRBJ2-3, with D perhaps given as TRBD1 or TRBD2 (5 bases each). This CDR3 is 16 amino acids long. V lost 1 base and J lost 4, with 15 bases in between. Germline V gene lookup returns CDR1 SGHVS and CDR2 FQNEAQ. This chain's CDR3 is CASSLEGTPRSDTQYF. In DNA form, the CDR3 reads TGTGCCAGCAGCTTAGAGGGGACCCCCCGCTCAGATACGCAGTATTTT. The full variable domain, rest sourced from reference TRBV7-8 and TRBJ2-3, is GAGVSQSPRYKVAKRGQDVALRCDPISGHVSLFWYQQALGQGPEFLTYFQNEAQLDKSGLPSDRFFAERPEGSVSTLKIQRTQQEDSAVYLCASSLEGTPRSDTQYFGPGTRLTVL.

This clonotype was seen ten or more times. The V call is TRBV15, the J call TRBJ2-3; 7 positions match TRBD2. Per the germline V gene, CDR1 is LNHNV and CDR2 is YYDKDF (reference sequence). Trimming at V came to 0 bases and at J to 2 bases, leaving 8 bases not matched to a gene. The CDR3 loop spans 17 amino acids. The CDR3 coding sequence is TGTGCCACCAGCAGAGAGCAGGGTAGCGGGCTCACAGATACGCAGTATTTT. This sequence encodes CATSREQGSGLTDTQYF.

V and J are TRBV21-1 and TRBJ2-3. TRBV21-1 is classified as a pseudogene. This CDR3 region has 15 residues. CDR3 amino acids: CASSKLGFCTDTQYF. In nucleotides, the CDR3 is TGTGCCAGCAGCAAACTCGGCTTCTGCACAGATACGCAGTATTTT.

This chain joins TRBV20-1 and TRBJ2-1; no reliable D call. This CDR3 contains 16 residues. V lost 3 bases to trimming and J lost 3 bases, with 18 bases between them. In germline, CDR1 is DFQATT, CDR2 SNEGSKA (reference sequence). The DNA for the CDR3 is TGCAGTGCTAGGAGATCCTTAGGACGGCGCTACAATGAGCAGTTCTTC. It codes for CSARRSLGRRYNEQFF.

This clonotype was observed at least ten times. The chain is built from TRBV7-9 and TRBJ1-6; 7 bases agree with TRBD1. In germline, CDR1 is SEHNR, CDR2 FQNEAQ (reference sequence). The CDR3 contains 15 residues. V lost 5 bases, J lost 3 bases, and 4 bases stayed unmatched. The CDR3 DNA reads as TGTGCCAGCAGCCCCTGGGACAGCTATAATTCACCCCTCCACTTT. This encodes CASSPWDSYNSPLHF.

The genes are TRBV7-2 and TRBJ2-3; D is possibly TRBD1 (5 bases). This CDR3 region has 13 residues. Germline CDR1 SGHTA, CDR2 FQGNSA. The V gene lost 3 bases and the J gene lost 4 bases, with 8 bases spanning the gap. CDR3: CASSFQGPDTQYF. CDR3 DNA sequence: TGTGCCAGCAGCTTCCAGGGCCCAGATACGCAGTATTTT.

The chain links TRBV18 to TRBJ2-7; weak D call: TRBD2 (5 bases). Germline V gene data show CDR1 as KGHSH and CDR2 as LQKENI. CDR3 length equals 15 residues. Trimming took off 1 base at V and 5 bases at J, with 15 bases between the two ends. In DNA, the CDR3 is TGTGCCAGCTCACCACTGCGGGCAGGAGGAGACGAGCAGTACTTC. This codes for CASSPLRAGGDEQYF.

This clonotype was recorded a few times. This chain uses TRBV20-1 with TRBJ1-1, with a weak D call TRBD1 (6 bases). Per germline, CDR1 DFQATT and CDR2 SNEGSKA (reference sequence). Trimming stripped 3 bases from V and 6 bases from J, with 11 bases between. This CDR3 has 12 amino acids. CDR3: CSASAGVPEAFF. The DNA of the CDR3 is TGCAGTGCTAGTGCAGGGGTTCCTGAAGCTTTCTTT.

This clonotype was found many times. The chain is built from TRBV27 and TRBJ2-1; 11 bases align to TRBD1. The V and J ends lost 9 bases and 5 bases, in that order; junction bases with no gene match: 9. CDR1 and CDR2 (germline): MNHEY, SMNVEV (reference sequence). This CDR3 is built from 15 residues. The CDR3: CASPEWDRGNNEQFF. CDR3 in DNA: TGTGCCAGTCCCGAATGGGACAGGGGGAACAATGAGCAGTTCTTC.

This clonotype was observed a handful of times. The chain couples TRBV7-9 to TRBJ1-6; D is possibly TRBD1 (5 bases). V was shortened by 3 bases and J by 5 bases, with 11 bases between the two germline ends. The CDR3 has 15 residues. Per the germline V gene, CDR1 is SEHNR and CDR2 is FQNEAQ (reference sequence). CDR3 coding DNA: TGTGCCAGCAGCTTGGGCGGCAGGGATAATTCACCCCTCCACTTT. Translating it yields CASSLGGRDNSPLHF.

This clonotype was observed a few times. This rearrangement joins TRBV2 to TRBJ2-3, with no clear D. Germline values: CDR1 SNHLY, CDR2 FYNNEI. Trimming removed 4 bases from V and 0 bases from J, with 11 bases in between. This CDR3 has 15 amino acids. The CDR3 sequence: CASSGMFISTDTQYF. As DNA, the CDR3 is TGTGCCAGCAGTGGGATGTTCATTAGCACAGATACGCAGTATTTT.